One T cell receptor (beta chain) is described in this entry. Its antigen is as yet unknown. Using its own MiXCR run on the reads, TCRdb lists one record per CDR3 protein. Of about 470,000 distinct CDR3 sequences listed, 40% to 50% are singletons. Trimming stripped 10 bases from V and 7 bases from J, with 17 bases between. CDR3 length: 13 amino acids. This sample is drawn from a study of T cell repertoires in cytomegalovirus infection. The wider study: CMV epitopes in the study were HLA-C-restricted (recently identified) and HLA-B-restricted (well studied). Both a matching HLA type and CMV infection were indicated by public TCR beta signatures.

General study points: The ex vivo response was dominated by HLA-C-restricted CMV-specific TCR beta clonotypes. Summed public TCR beta family frequency identified CMV carriers bearing the relevant HLA.

The chain has TRBV12-3 or TRBV12-4 and TRBJ1-5; D call uncertain. The material was cultured PBMCs, obtained from culture after CMV antigen stimulation. This clonotype originated in a human donor in good health (CMV status not recorded). Some clones in this sample may be carry-over from other donors' samples. The CDR3 is CATAKRVGQPQHF. CDR3 nucleotides: TGTGCCACAGCTAAACGGGTGGGGCAGCCCCAGCATTTT.